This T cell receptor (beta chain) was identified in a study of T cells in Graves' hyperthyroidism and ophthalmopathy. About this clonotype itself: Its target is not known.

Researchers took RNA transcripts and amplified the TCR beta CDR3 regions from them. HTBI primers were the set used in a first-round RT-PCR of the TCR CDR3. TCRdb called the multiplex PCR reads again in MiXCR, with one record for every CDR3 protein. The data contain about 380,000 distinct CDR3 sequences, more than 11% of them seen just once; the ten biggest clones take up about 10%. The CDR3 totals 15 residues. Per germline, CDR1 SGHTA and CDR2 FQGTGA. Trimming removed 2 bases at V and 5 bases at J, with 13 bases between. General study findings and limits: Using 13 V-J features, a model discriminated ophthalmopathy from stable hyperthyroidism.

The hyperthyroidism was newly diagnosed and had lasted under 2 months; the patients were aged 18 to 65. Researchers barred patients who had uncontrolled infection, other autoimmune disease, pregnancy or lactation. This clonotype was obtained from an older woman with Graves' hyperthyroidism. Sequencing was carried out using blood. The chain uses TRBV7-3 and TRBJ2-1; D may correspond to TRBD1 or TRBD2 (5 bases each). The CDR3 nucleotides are TGTGCCAGCAGCTTATATGGGGGACCTCACAATGAGCAGTTCTTC. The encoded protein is CASSLYGGPHNEQFF. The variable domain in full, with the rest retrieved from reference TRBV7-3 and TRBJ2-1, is GAGVSQTPSNKVTEKGKYVELRCDPISGHTALYWYRQSLGQGPEFLIYFQGTGAADDSGLPNDRFFAVRPEGSVSTLKIQRTERGDSAVYLCASSLYGGPHNEQFFGPGTRLTVL.